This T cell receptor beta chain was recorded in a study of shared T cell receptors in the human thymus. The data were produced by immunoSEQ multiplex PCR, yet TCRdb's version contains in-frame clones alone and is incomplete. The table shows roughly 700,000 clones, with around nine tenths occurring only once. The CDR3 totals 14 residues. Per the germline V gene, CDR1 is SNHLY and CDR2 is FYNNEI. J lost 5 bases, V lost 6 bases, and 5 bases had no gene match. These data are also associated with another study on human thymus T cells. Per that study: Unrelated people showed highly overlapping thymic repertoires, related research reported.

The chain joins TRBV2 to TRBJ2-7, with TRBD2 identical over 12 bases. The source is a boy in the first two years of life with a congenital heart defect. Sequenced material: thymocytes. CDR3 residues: CASRLLAGGDEQYF. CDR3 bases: TGTGCCAGCAGATTACTAGCGGGAGGCGACGAGCAGTACTTC.